This T cell receptor (beta chain) comes out of a study of control samples from healthy donors and cancer patients. Some clones are missing from TCRdb's copy, which holds only in-frame ones; the method was immunoSEQ multiplex PCR. The sample records 100,000 to 150,000 clones, approximately 90% being singletons. V lost 5 bases and J lost 0; bases outside the gene matches: 7. This CDR3 contains 15 residues. Germline V lookup: CDR1 MNHEY, CDR2 SVGEGT. There are a few counts of this clone. The TCR originated in a woman aged 18-30 years in good health. Sample: blood. The rearrangement joins TRBV6-2 or TRBV6-3 to TRBJ2-7, with TRBD1 matching over 7 bases. The CDR3 loop is CASSRRTGGSYEQYF. As DNA, the CDR3 is TGTGCCAGCAGTCGAAGGACAGGCGGCTCCTACGAGCAGTACTTC.